This T cell receptor beta chain was sequenced for a study of blood T cell repertoires in COVID-19. About the research overall: Some COVID-19 samples were acute and others convalescent; all came from the United States, Italy and Spain. PBMCs, B-cell-depleted T cells, or T cells were the source of the cDNA or gDNA that made up the material.

CDR1 GTSNPN and CDR2 SVGIG come from the germline V gene (reference sequence). This CDR3 is 11 amino acids long. V lost 2 bases to trimming and J lost 15 bases, with 11 bases between them. The repertoire was sequenced with immunoSEQ multiplex PCR; TCRdb's copy has only in-frame clones and lacks some. The sample includes 80,000 to 100,000 clones, 80% of them seen just once. Sequenced: peripheral blood. The rearrangement joins TRBV30 to TRBJ1-6; no clear D. This TCR derives from a man aged 45 to 65 who had recovered from COVID-19. CDR3 sequence reads: CAWSYRGHLHF. The CDR3 DNA is TGTGCCTGGAGTTACCGGGGTCACCTCCACTTT.